This TCR beta chain derives from a study of identical twins (dated by TCRdb to about 2016). About the study as a whole: The study deep-sequenced TCR alpha and beta repertoires from monozygotic twins, unrelated adults of various ages and cord blood to test whether fetal clonotypes persist. To rule out contamination, the twin experiments were replicated at different times with different library preparation protocols.

Every donor in the study was a healthy Caucasian. Three pairs of female monozygotic twins, all aged roughly 18 to 29 years, made up the twin cohort. Positive isolation kits from Invitrogen were used to isolate the CD4+ and CD8+ T cell populations. To note about this clonotype: Its antigen target is currently unknown. No much larger clone exists at a distance of one base, and base qualities are not known.

Ends trimmed: V by 5 bases, J by 4 bases; bases unmatched to a gene: 3. Inclusive of the bounding cysteine and phenylalanine, the CDR3 is 13 residues long. This entry keeps only the CDR3 DNA: 39 bases, framed from base 1. The germline V gene specifies SGHNT as CDR1 and YENEEA as CDR2. What the work shows at the level of the full study, not this receptor alone: The excess sharing between twins in beta out-of-frame sequences was weaker because fewer shared sequences reduced the signal-to-noise ratio. Fewer insertions were carried by abundant cord blood beta clonotypes; a weaker similar trend was observed in young adult naive repertoires, while no such trend was observed in memory repertoires. Compared with coincidental sharing between unrelated individuals, an excess of low generation-probability sequences was observed among out-of-frame TCR alpha sequences shared between twins. Because the same donors could not be followed over many years, the conclusions relied on cross-sectional statistical analysis. Invariant T cells such as MAIT and iNKT could partly confound zero-insertion analyses, although diverse VJ usage argued against such confounding for most clonotypes. In monozygotic twins, out-of-frame TCR alpha sharing was systematically underestimated by recombination models, although the models agreed with sharing between unrelated individuals.

The library was prepared using 5' RACE. TCRdb records Illumina HiSeq 2000 as the sequencer. Template switching introduced a universal primer binding site; the final cDNA contained a unique molecular identifier, enabling accurate counting of TCR cDNA molecules. Specific primers in the conserved constant-segment region were used to synthesize first-strand cDNA for TCR alpha and beta chains. To control for contamination, every cDNA library carried two barcodes: a SMART-Mk sample barcode plus Illumina barcodes. TruSeq adapter sequences along with Illumina sample barcodes were introduced in two successive PCR steps. TCR alpha and beta cDNA libraries were sequenced on the Illumina HiSeq platform with custom primers. In the source study's methods: MiGEC processed the raw reads to extract unique molecular identifiers, while MiXCR was used to determine the CDR3 positions. For each individual, recombination models were inferred using an EM algorithm with the repgenHMM and IGoR tools. The tcR package in R was used for shared clonotype analysis, with sharing normalized by the product of cloneset sizes. To study raw recombination free of thymic and clonal selection effects, out-of-frame nonproductive sequences were analyzed. Using fastp at Q25 and MiXCR, TCRdb reprocessed the public reads and kept productive beta chains. CDR3 protein duplicates are merged, each entry listing the most common genes and DNA. What appears here as the V and J calls and clone size reflects TCRdb's work, not the paper's. The sample yields about 530,000 distinct CDR3 sequences; around 20% were counted once. The ten most abundant clones make up 0.48% of the sample.

These data also formed part of another study, on yellow fever vaccine responses in identical twins. Drawing on the second study: According to the authors, the vaccine-induced T cell response in identical twins seemed to be partly convergent and partly specific to each individual. Focusing on identical twins, the study followed the T cell clones that responded to the vaccine, and did so with precision.

Sequences were obtained from CD4+ T cells sorted from blood. This receptor was obtained from a woman under 30 in good health. This chain is built from TRBV11-3 and TRBJ2-3, and TRBD1 matches 7 of the central bases. CDR3 protein: CASSPDRADTQYF. The DNA is TGTGCCAGCAGCCCAGACAGGGCAGATACGCAGTATTTT. Where the CDR3 stops, the reference TRBV11-3 and TRBJ2-3 genes take over; the full variable domain is EAGVVQSPRYKIIEKKQPVAFWCNPISGHNTLYWYLQNLGQGPELLIRYENEEAVDDSQLPKDRFSAERLKGVDSTLKIQPAELGDSAVYLCASSPDRADTQYFGPGTRLTVL.